Below, 22 T cell receptor beta chains from the same sample are listed, as sequenced in a study of blood T cell repertoires in COVID-19. Profiling relied on immunoSEQ multiplex PCR, and the TCRdb table lists in-frame clones only, not all of them. Of roughly 170,000 clones listed, around 80% are singletons. The specimen sequenced was PBMCs or T cells enriched from blood (not recorded which). The receptors were sampled from a woman aged 50 to 65 in a cohort exposed to, infected with or recovered from COVID-19 (not recorded which).

This chain uses TRBV28 with TRBJ2-3, with D possibly being TRBD1 (5 bases). Trimming left V 8 bases short and J 0 bases short, with 9 bases between. The length of the CDR3 is 13 residues. CDR1 MDHEN and CDR2 SYDVKM come from the germline V gene. The CDR3 sequence: CASGASSTDTQYF. The CDR3 coding sequence is TGTGCCAGCGGGGCCTCTAGCACAGATACGCAGTATTTT.

This clone has ten or more counts. The J gene is TRBJ2-1, the V gene TRBV5-1, with 9 bases matching TRBD1. The CDR3 contains 15 residues. V dropped 2 bases and J dropped 3; count of bases not matched to a gene: 3. The germline V gene encodes CDR1 SGHRS and CDR2 YFSETQ. CDR3 protein: CASSFSGQGYNEQFF. Written as DNA, the CDR3 is TGCGCCAGCAGCTTCTCGGGACAGGGCTACAATGAGCAGTTCTTC.

V gene TRBV18 combines with J gene TRBJ2-2; 9 bases are shared with TRBD1. CDR3 length: 15 residues. V gave up 3 bases and J gave up 4 bases; unmatched junction bases: 3. Looked up from germline, CDR1 is KGHSH and CDR2 is LQKENI. CDR3 sequence: CASSPGQGPTGELFF. The CDR3 coding sequence is TGTGCCAGCTCACCCGGACAGGGGCCCACCGGGGAGCTGTTTTTT.

In this sample, this clone turned up once. This chain links TRBV27 with TRBJ1-3; D gene ambiguous. This CDR3 spans 15 amino acids. Per germline, CDR1 MNHEY and CDR2 SMNVEV (reference sequence). V was cut by 3 bases and J by 5 bases, with 14 bases left in between. CDR3 coding DNA: TGTGCCAGCAGTTTGGGAGGGTCGTCAAGAAACACCATATATTTT. Translation: CASSLGGSSRNTIYF.

This sequence joins TRBV6-1 and TRBJ1-6, with TRBD1 as a possible D gene (6 bases). CDR3 size: 14 residues. Germline V gene lookup returns CDR1 MNHNS and CDR2 SASEGT. The V and J ends lost 1 base and 16 bases respectively, with 17 bases between them. Here the CDR3 reads CASSEEGTGLTLHF. The DNA for the CDR3 is TGTGCCAGCAGTGAAGAGGGAACAGGGCTAACTCTCCACTTT.

J is TRBJ1-1 and V is TRBV3-1 (or the pseudogene TRBV3-2); weak D call: TRBD1 (5 bases). The CDR3 runs to 15 residues. V was clipped by 7 bases and J by 2 bases, with 17 bases between them. CDR1 and CDR2 (germline): LGHDT, YNNKEL (reference sequence). The DNA of the CDR3 is TGTGCCAGCACTGTGGCAGGGCCAAGAAACACTGAAGCTTTCTTT. Protein product: CASTVAGPRNTEAFF.

This clone has more than one count but fewer than ten. This chain uses TRBV11-2 with TRBJ1-6; tentative D call: TRBD1 (5 bases). Trimming removed 2 bases from V and 10 bases from J, with 9 bases in between. The V gene's germline CDR1 is SGHAT and CDR2 FQNNGV. The CDR3 runs 13 residues. The CDR3 DNA is TGTGCCAGCAGCTTACAGGGTAACTCACCCCTCCACTTT. Translating gives CASSLQGNSPLHF.

The V gene is TRBV21-1, the J gene TRBJ2-7; no check of the table's D call, TRBD1, against the DNA was made. TRBV21-1 is a documented pseudogene. This CDR3 has 20 residues. The CDR3 DNA sequence: TGTGCCAGCAGCTCCCGGGGGGGGCGGACAGGGGATAGGGGCTCCTACGAGCAGTACTTC. This codes for CASSSRGGRTGDRGSYEQYF.

The chain joins TRBV5-1 to TRBJ2-7; D perhaps matches TRBD2 (6 bases). Per germline, CDR1 SGHRS and CDR2 YFSETQ. CDR3 size: 14 residues. The V end was cut by 5 bases, the J end by 0 bases, with 12 bases between. CDR3 loop: CASRGGGSSYEQYF. The CDR3, as DNA: TGCGCCAGCAGGGGAGGTGGGAGCTCCTACGAGCAGTACTTC.

This clone was detected only once. V is TRBV7-8 and J is TRBJ2-7, with a tentative D call TRBD2 (6 bases). There are 13 residues in the CDR3. The germline V gene encodes CDR1 SGHVS and CDR2 FQNEAQ. Between the trimmed V and J ends, which lost 4 bases and 9 bases, there was a span of 16 bases. The CDR3 reads CASSSPTSFVQYF. The CDR3 DNA reads as TGTGCCAGCAGCTCCCCGACTAGTTTCGTGCAGTACTTC.

V is TRBV9 and J is TRBJ2-1; D remains ambiguous. The germline V and J ends were trimmed by 3 bases and 7 bases, with 5 bases remaining between them. The V gene's germline CDR1 is SGDLS and CDR2 YYNGEE. This CDR3 contains 11 residues. The CDR3 region is CASSDLNEQFF. The CDR3 nucleotides are TGTGCCAGCAGCGACCTAAATGAGCAGTTCTTC.

This rearrangement joins TRBV6-1 to TRBJ1-6, with D perhaps matching TRBD1 (5 bases). The CDR3 totals 16 residues. V was pared by 1 base and J by 6 bases, with 13 bases between. CDR1 and CDR2 (germline): MNHNS, SASEGT. The CDR3 DNA reads as TGTGCCAGCAGTGAAGGACAGTTCCTTCTTAATTCACCCCTCCACTTT. This translates into CASSEGQFLLNSPLHF.

The gene calls are TRBV4-3 and TRBJ1-2, with 7 bases identical to TRBD1. With 0 bases clipped from V and 3 bases from J, the junction kept 1 base outside the gene matches. Germline V gene sequence: CDR1 LGHNA, CDR2 YSLEER. The CDR3 covers 14 residues. The CDR3 spells CASSQDDRDYGYTF. The CDR3 DNA reads TGCGCCAGCAGCCAAGATGACAGGGACTATGGCTACACCTTC.

A few counts support this clone. V and J are TRBV19 and TRBJ2-7; possible D gene TRBD2, 6 bases. Trimming shortened V by 6 bases and J by 2 bases, and 11 bases separated the two germline ends. Germline V CDR1 and CDR2: LNHDA, SQIVND (reference sequence). The CDR3 contains 13 residues. The CDR3 region is CASSGGRAYEQYF. DNA for the CDR3: TGTGCCAGTAGCGGGGGACGGGCCTACGAGCAGTACTTC.

This clone was found once. The genes are TRBV2 and TRBJ2-4; tentative D call: TRBD2 (5 bases). The CDR3 length is 14 residues. Per the germline V gene, CDR1 is SNHLY and CDR2 is FYNNEI. V lost 4 bases to trimming and J lost 4 bases, with 11 bases between them. CDR3 sequence: CASSVDRGKNIQYF. The CDR3, as DNA: TGTGCCAGCAGTGTAGACCGAGGGAAAAACATTCAGTACTTC. Looking up the rest from reference TRBV2 and TRBJ2-4 gives the full variable domain: EPEVTQTPSHQVTQMGQEVILRCVPISNHLYFYWYRQILGQKVEFLVSFYNNEISEKSEIFDDQFSVERPDGSNFTLKIRSTKLEDSAMYFCASSVDRGKNIQYFGAGTRLSVL.

The V and J genes are TRBV5-1 and TRBJ1-6; D is undetermined. The CDR3 is 15 residues long. Germline V gene sequence: CDR1 SGHRS, CDR2 YFSETQ. V dropped 0 bases and J dropped 7 bases, with 11 bases sitting between them. The CDR3 bases are TGCGCCAGCAGCTTGGATTCTGGGAGGAATTCACCCCTCCACTTT. Its translation is CASSLDSGRNSPLHF.

The chain links TRBV10-3 to TRBJ1-1; no definite D call. The V end was cut by 3 bases, the J end by 2 bases, with 7 bases between. The CDR3 extends over 13 amino acids. CDR1 is ENHRY, CDR2 SYGVKD, per germline. In DNA, the CDR3 is TGTGCCATCAGTGAAGCGGTAAACACTGAAGCTTTCTTT. As protein: CAISEAVNTEAFF.

The rearrangement uses TRBV4-1 and TRBJ2-1; a possible D gene is TRBD2 (5 bases). Germline V lookup: CDR1 MGHRA, CDR2 YSYEKL. There are 14 residues in the CDR3. Trimming took 3 bases from V and 2 from J, leaving 8 bases between them. CDR3 residues: CASSQGSPYNEQFF. The CDR3 DNA reads as TGCGCCAGCAGCCAGGGGAGTCCCTACAATGAGCAGTTCTTC.

The gene calls are TRBV12-3 or TRBV12-4 and TRBJ2-1, with a weak D call TRBD1 (5 bases). The CDR3 contains 13 residues. Between the trimmed V and J ends, which lost 2 bases and 4 bases, there was a span of 6 bases. CDR3 amino acids: CASSLQGYNEQFF. CDR3 sequence (DNA): TGTGCCAGCAGTTTACAGGGATACAATGAGCAGTTCTTC.

V is TRBV10-3 and J is TRBJ2-1; 8 nucleotides agree with TRBD2. Germline-derived CDR1 and CDR2 are ENHRY and SYGVKD. CDR3 length: 15 residues. Losses at the gene ends were 5 bases for V and 5 bases for J; bases not matched to a gene: 8. CDR3 sequence reads: CAISLTSGGNNEQFF. CDR3 DNA: TGTGCCATCAGTCTTACTAGCGGAGGAAACAATGAGCAGTTCTTC.

The chain uses TRBV29-1 and TRBJ2-7; D may be TRBD1 (5 bases). Germline values: CDR1 SQVTM, CDR2 ANQGSEA. The CDR3 is 12 residues long. Trimming left V 3 bases short and J 4 bases short, with 10 bases between. The CDR3 bases are TGCAGCGTTGAGGAGCAGGGTTACGAGCAGTACTTC. The encoded protein is CSVEEQGYEQYF.

Only one count was recorded for this clone. The genes are TRBV9 and TRBJ2-1; TRBD2 aligns across 9 bases. The trim removed 0 bases at V and 4 bases at J, leaving 2 bases unmatched. The CDR3 is made up of 15 amino acids. Per germline, CDR1 SGDLS and CDR2 YYNGEE. The chain's CDR3 is CASSVDSGGYNEQFF. CDR3 sequence (DNA): TGTGCCAGCAGCGTAGATAGCGGGGGATACAATGAGCAGTTCTTC.